This T cell receptor beta chain was identified in a study of beta chain features in type 1 diabetes. General study results and limits: Still unanswered here is whether HLA type influences TCRB rearrangement.

Germline trimming cut 4 bases from V and 3 bases from J; bases unmatched to any gene: 15. This CDR3 contains 18 residues. The V gene's germline CDR1 is LGHNA and CDR2 YNFKEQ. With regard to this clone: The antigen remains undetermined.

Every bit of the isolated RNA underwent reverse transcription, so sequencing read expressed TCRB transcripts. Profiled with immunoSEQ multiplex PCR; TCRdb holds only in-frame clones, not every one. Of a few hundred thousand clones in the sample, around 10% are singletons; the top ten hold about 0.037%. Via the markers CD45RO/CCR7/CD25/CD127/CD95/CD27, stem cell-like memory, regulatory, central memory and naive CD4+ cells were sorted. This chain links TRBV4-2 with TRBJ1-5; 7 bases are a match to TRBD1. Sequenced: naive CD4+ T cells from blood. This clonotype was sampled from a woman aged 18 to 35 in good health. CDR3 region: CASSLSAGRGTDNQPQHF. In DNA form, the CDR3 reads TGTGCCAGCAGCCTCTCCGCGGGCAGGGGGACAGACAATCAGCCCCAGCATTTT.